A selection of T cell receptor beta chains follows, all from one sample in a study of T cells in Graves' hyperthyroidism and ophthalmopathy. MiXCR, run by TCRdb on the multiplex PCR reads, gives a single entry per CDR3 protein. The sample yields roughly 93,000 distinct CDR3 sequences, about 51% seen once. The source material was blood. All receptors come from a woman in her forties with Graves' hyperthyroidism. CDR3s include the opening cysteine and the closing phenylalanine or tryptophan. A D gene is named only where the DNA matches it firmly. Size is omitted from some rows. Given values are once, few, many or a class for expanded clones.

v_gene	d_gene	j_gene	abundance	CDR3nt	CDR3aa
TRBV10-3	NA	TRBJ1-6	NA	TGTGCCAGCAGCTCCCCAGTTATAAACTCCTATAATTCACCCCTCCACTTT	CASSSPVINSYNSPLHF
TRBV5-1	NA	TRBJ2-6	medium-sized	TGCGCCAGTAGCAGGGACTCTGGGGCCAACGTCCTGACTTTC	CASSRDSGANVLTF
TRBV2	TRBD2	TRBJ2-5	NA	TGTGCCAGCCTCGGCGGCTCTGGACTAGCGGCAAGGACCCAGTACTTC	CASLGGSGLAARTQYF
TRBV12-3/TRBV12-4	NA	TRBJ2-5	many	TGTGCCAGCAGTTTAGCGGGAGTTAGACAAGAGACCCAGTACTTC	CASSLAGVRQETQYF
TRBV5-1	TRBD1	TRBJ1-2	few	TGCGCCACTGCAAGATCCCCGGGACAGGGTTTGTTCCCTCTACTCGGCTACACCTTC	CATARSPGQGLFPLLGYTF
TRBV7-2	NA	TRBJ1-5	NA	TGTGCCAGCCAAGGTCAGCCCCAGCATTTT	CASQGQPQHF
TRBV25-1	NA	TRBJ1-2	NA	TGTGCCAGCAAAGATGTTGGGGGTGGCTACACCTTC	CASKDVGGGYTF
TRBV29-1	TRBD2	TRBJ2-5	NA	TGCAGCGTTACTAGCGGGGTGGCCATAGAGACCCAGTACTTC	CSVTSGVAIETQYF
TRBV10-3	NA	TRBJ1-3	few	TGTGCCATCAGTGCGGCCGGAGAAGTTGAGACCATATATTTT	CAISAAGEVETIYF
TRBV5-1	NA	TRBJ1-5	many	TGCGCCAGCAGCTTGGGGGGGGCAGGGACCGGCCAGCCCCAGCATTTT	CASSLGGAGTGQPQHF
TRBV20-1	NA	TRBJ2-2	many	TGCAGTGCTAGACCCATTAGCGGGAACACCGGGGAGCTGTTTTTT	CSARPISGNTGELFF
TRBV2	TRBD1	TRBJ1-5	many	TGTGCCAGCAGTGAGGGGGACAGGGGGCTTCAGCCCCAGCATTTT	CASSEGDRGLQPQHF
TRBV29-1	TRBD1	TRBJ1-1	NA	TGCAGCGTTGGACGGGACAGGGACACTGAAGCTTTCTTT	CSVGRDRDTEAFF
TRBV20-1	TRBD1	TRBJ2-7	NA	TGCAGTGCTAGTGGCGTTGGGACAGGGGAGGGCGAGCAGTACTTC	CSASGVGTGEGEQYF
TRBV5-5	NA	TRBJ1-5	many	TGTGCCAGCAGCCGCCAGGGTAGCCAGCCCCAGCATTTT	CASSRQGSQPQHF
TRBV6-1	TRBD1	TRBJ2-2	NA	TGTGCCAGCGGGGGTCGGGACAGGGGCACCGGGGAGCTGTTTTTT	CASGGRDRGTGELFF
TRBV14	NA	TRBJ2-5	many	TGTGCCAGCAGCCAAGATATCGGTCCCCAAGAGACCCAGTACTTC	CASSQDIGPQETQYF
TRBV6-1	NA	TRBJ1-5	many	TGTGCCAGCCGGGGGTTAGAGGGCAATCAGCCCCAGCATTTT	CASRGLEGNQPQHF
TRBV25-1	NA	TRBJ1-1	NA	TGTGCCAGCAGGGGGGCAGGGTTGAGCACTGAAGCTTTCTTT	CASRGAGLSTEAFF
TRBV6-5	NA	TRBJ2-7	many	TGTGCCAGCAGATCGGCCTCCCAAGGGGAGCAGTACTTC	CASRSASQGEQYF
TRBV19	TRBD2	TRBJ2-5	many	TGTGCCAGTAGGAATCTGGCGGTAGCGGGAGTGAAAGAGACCCAGTACTTC	CASRNLAVAGVKETQYF
TRBV7-2	TRBD1	TRBJ2-6	NA	TGCGCCAGCAGCCAAGACAGGGGCCGGGCGGACTCTGGGGCCAACGTCCTGACTTTC	CASSQDRGRADSGANVLTF
TRBV12-3/TRBV12-4	TRBD1	TRBJ1-6	NA	TGTGCCAGCAGTTTAGCGGGGACAGGAAATTCACCCCTCCACTTT	CASSLAGTGNSPLHF
TRBV7-2	TRBD1	TRBJ1-1	NA	TGTGCCAGCAGCTTAGGGGACAGGGTTTTGGGGAACACTGAAGCTTTCTTT	CASSLGDRVLGNTEAFF
TRBV27	TRBD1	TRBJ2-7	NA	TGTGCCAGCAGTTTAGGACAGGACCGCTACGAGCAGTACTTC	CASSLGQDRYEQYF
TRBV7-6	NA	TRBJ1-2	NA	TGTGCCAGCAGCCTCCTCTCGGGAGTCAATGGCTACACCTTC	CASSLLSGVNGYTF
TRBV10-3	TRBD1	TRBJ2-7	NA	TGTGCCATCAGTGTGGCATCGGGACAGGGCCCCTACGAGCAGTACTTC	CAISVASGQGPYEQYF
TRBV5-6	NA	TRBJ1-3	many	TGTGCCAGCAGCTCAACCTGGGACGGCGGAAACACCATATATTTT	CASSSTWDGGNTIYF
TRBV5-1	NA	TRBJ1-2	many	TGCGCCAGCAGTCAGGACAGTGGCTATGGCTACACCTTC	CASSQDSGYGYTF